One and the same sample provided the 20 T cell receptor beta chains below, sequenced in a study of molecular identifiers for immune sequencing clone quantification. TCRdb re-analysed the PCR reads in MiXCR, keeping a single row per CDR3 protein. Among about half a million distinct CDR3 sequences, about 20% were seen once, and the ten largest hold around 0.86%. Material for sequencing was naive CD8+ T cells from blood, with Jurkat cell RNA spiked in. Subset reported: FACS-sorted CD8+CD4-CCR7+CD45RA+ naive T cells. These receptors originate from a human donor in good health. Some libraries in this study had Jurkat cell RNA spiked in.

This clonotype was found a few times. The chain joins TRBV27 to TRBJ2-2; TRBD1 aligns across 7 bases. This CDR3 is built from 14 residues. CDR1 MNHEY and CDR2 SMNVEV come from the germline V gene (reference sequence). V dropped 3 bases and J dropped 4; count of bases not matched to a gene: 2. The CDR3 sequence is CASSFRDSTGELFF. CDR3 DNA sequence: TGTGCCAGCAGTTTTAGGGACAGCACCGGGGAGCTGTTTTTT.

This clonotype was counted at least ten times. The chain couples TRBV6-5 to TRBJ2-3; no clear D gene. The CDR3 totals 16 residues. Trimming left V 2 bases short and J 4 bases short, with 16 bases between. CDR1 is MNHEY, CDR2 SVGAGI, per germline. The CDR3 region has the DNA TGTGCCAGCAGTTACATGTCCCCTCGTGCTTCAGATACGCAGTATTTT. This gives the protein CASSYMSPRASDTQYF.

In its sample, this clonotype was seen a few times. The CDR3 DNA follows: TGTGCCAGCAGTTACTCGTCCGGGTTTGCTCAGCCCCAGCATTTT. This gives the protein CASSYSSGFAQPQHF. V gene TRBV6-5 combines with J gene TRBJ1-5; no definite D call. Germline CDR1 reads MNHEY; CDR2 reads SVGAGI. The germline V and J ends were trimmed by 0 bases and 6 bases, with 12 bases remaining between them. This CDR3 spans 15 amino acids.

As regards this clonotype: This may be a read error: a much more frequent sequence differs by one nucleotide. The CDR3 region has the DNA TGTGCCAGCAGCTTGGATCTAGCGGGATGTGCGGATACGCAGTATTTT. Amino acid sequence: CASSLDLAGCADTQYF. The chain has TRBV5-5 and TRBJ2-3; TRBD2 matches at 9 bases. CDR1 is SGHKS and CDR2 is YYEKEE in the germline V gene (reference sequence). The CDR3 contains 16 residues. Trimming took 0 bases from V and 6 from J; bases not matched to a gene: 8. The entire variable domain, with the rest obtained from reference TRBV5-5 and TRBJ2-3, is as follows: DAGVTQSPTHLIKTRGQQVTLRCSPISGHKSVSWYQQVLGQGPQFIFQYYEKEERGRGNFPDRFSARQFPNYSSELNVNALLLGDSALYLCASSLDLAGCADTQYFGPGTRLTVL.

On this clonotype: A much bigger clone sits one base away, suggesting this may be a read error. The chain uses TRBV10-3 and TRBJ2-3, with D perhaps given as TRBD1 or TRBD2 (5 bases each). This CDR3 spans 16 amino acids. Germline V lookup: CDR1 ENHRY, CDR2 SYGVKD. Trimming stripped 8 bases from V and 6 bases from J, with 24 bases between. The CDR3 DNA reads TGTGCCATCGCCCCGGGGCCTGCCTCGAAAGGGGATACGCAGTATTTT. Encoded protein: CAIAPGPASKGDTQYF.

The sample holds many counts of this clonotype. V and J are TRBV7-9 and TRBJ2-6; D gene uncertain. The CDR3 covers 15 residues. Trimming removed 1 base from V and 4 bases from J, with 8 bases in between. Germline lookup yields CDR1 SEHNR and CDR2 FQNEAQ (reference sequence). CDR3 sequence reads: CASSLGYAGANVLTF. In DNA, the CDR3 is TGTGCCAGCAGCTTAGGTTATGCCGGGGCCAACGTCCTGACTTTC.

This clonotype was picked up many times. The chain links TRBV12-3 or TRBV12-4 to TRBJ2-3; 11 positions agree with TRBD2. The CDR3 runs 21 residues. Unmatched junction bases numbered 22, after V lost 5 bases and J lost 3 bases. CDR3 DNA: TGTGCCAGCAGTGCCGAAACACCCGGGACTAGCGGCCCGTGGGAGACAGATACGCAGTATTTT. The encoded protein is CASSAETPGTSGPWETDTQYF.

The V and J genes are TRBV3-1 and TRBJ2-1, with unresolved D. Per the germline V gene, CDR1 is LGHDT and CDR2 is YNNKEL (reference sequence). The CDR3 is 11 residues long. V gave up 0 bases and J gave up 11 bases, with 5 bases separating them. The chain's CDR3 is CASSQEGKQFF. The CDR3, as DNA: TGTGCCAGCAGCCAAGAAGGAAAGCAGTTCTTC.

This clonotype was seen at least ten times. The chain recombines TRBV20-1 with TRBJ2-5, with 7 nucleotides matching TRBD1. V dropped 1 base and J dropped 5; count of bases not matched to a gene: 4. Germline CDR1 DFQATT, CDR2 SNEGSKA (reference sequence). The length of the CDR3 is 13 residues. CDR3 DNA: TGCAGTGCTAGAGCAACAGGGGCTGAGACCCAGTACTTC. It encodes CSARATGAETQYF.

In its sample, this clonotype was seen many times. This chain links TRBV13 with TRBJ2-5, with TRBD2 identical over 11 bases. This CDR3 has 16 amino acids. J was trimmed by 6 bases and V by 5 bases; bases with no gene match: 11. The germline V gene encodes CDR1 PRHDT and CDR2 FYEKMQ (reference sequence). CDR3 DNA sequence: TGTGCCAGCAGCGCCCCTTCTAGCGGGAGGATGCAGACCCAGTACTTC. This translates into CASSAPSSGRMQTQYF. Full variable domain (outside the CDR3, taken from reference TRBV13 and TRBJ2-5): AAGVIQSPRHLIKEKRETATLKCYPIPRHDTVYWYQQGPGQDPQFLISFYEKMQSDKGSIPDRFSAQQFSDYHSELNMSSLELGDSALYFCASSAPSSGRMQTQYFGPGTRLLVL.

This clonotype was detected ten times or more. The chain recombines TRBV20-1 with TRBJ2-7; D is possibly TRBD2 (5 bases). Germline assignment: CDR1 DFQATT and CDR2 SNEGSKA (reference sequence). V gave up 2 bases and J gave up 4 bases, with 12 bases separating them. The length of the CDR3 is 13 residues. Here the CDR3 reads CSARLAREYEQYF. In DNA, the CDR3 is TGCAGTGCTAGACTAGCTAGGGAGTACGAGCAGTACTTC.

This clonotype has only a few counts. The rearrangement uses TRBV27 and TRBJ2-1; D is undetermined. The CDR3 spans 15 residues. Trimming stripped 2 bases from V and 0 bases from J, with 8 bases between. The germline V gene has CDR1 MNHEY and CDR2 SMNVEV (reference sequence). CDR3 amino acids: CASSLGIPSYNEQFF. CDR3 sequence (DNA): TGTGCCAGCAGTTTAGGAATTCCCTCCTACAATGAGCAGTTCTTC.

This clonotype was seen only a few times. An end of the junction differs from the germline gene, which may be a read error. The gene calls are TRBV30 and TRBJ1-5, with D hard to call. Germline assignment: CDR1 GTSNPN and CDR2 SVGIG (reference sequence). The CDR3 covers 14 residues. The CDR3 protein is CAWGVWPGNQPQHF. CDR3 nucleotides: TGTGCCTGGGGTGTTTGGCCTGGCAATCAGCCCCAGCATTTT.

The chain links TRBV7-2 to TRBJ2-1; D possibly corresponds to TRBD1 (6 bases). Germline V gene sequence: CDR1 SGHTA, CDR2 FQGNSA. Between the trimmed V and J ends, which lost 5 bases and 4 bases, there was a span of 15 bases. This CDR3 is built from 15 residues. The DNA for the CDR3 is TGTGCCAGCAGCATTTACTTGGGGGCTTACAATGAGCAGTTCTTC. Translating gives CASSIYLGAYNEQFF.

This clonotype was seen many times. CDR3 coding DNA: TGTGCCACCAGTGATGGGGCTGAAGCTTTCTTT. It specifies CATSDGAEAFF. The chain joins TRBV24-1 to TRBJ1-1; D gene ambiguous. CDR3 length: 11 amino acids. Deletions cut 3 bases from V and 6 bases from J, with 4 bases between. Per the germline V gene, CDR1 is KGHDR and CDR2 is SFDVKD.

The V and J genes are TRBV7-9 and TRBJ2-1; a possible D gene is TRBD2 (6 bases). CDR3 length: 16 residues. Trimming took 5 bases from V and 4 from J, leaving 18 bases between them. Looked up from germline, CDR1 is SEHNR and CDR2 is FQNEAQ (reference sequence). CDR3 sequence: CASSPTLADEYNEQFF. Here the CDR3 DNA reads TGTGCCAGCAGCCCAACTTTAGCGGACGAATACAATGAGCAGTTCTTC.

V usage is TRBV27 and J usage is TRBJ1-1, with D unclear. The ends were cut back, 1 base at V and 7 bases at J, with 16 bases in the middle. This CDR3 has 15 residues. CDR1 and CDR2 (germline): MNHEY, SMNVEV (reference sequence). This CDR3 is CASSLWSPTEGEAFF. Here the CDR3 DNA reads TGTGCCAGCAGTTTATGGTCCCCGACGGAAGGTGAAGCTTTCTTT.

The V call is TRBV27, the J call TRBJ2-2; 13 positions agree with TRBD2. Germline V gene lookup returns CDR1 MNHEY and CDR2 SMNVEV (reference sequence). V lost 4 bases and J lost 5; bases outside the gene matches: 7. This CDR3 contains 17 residues. The CDR3 sequence: CASSSGLAGWGTGELFF. Here the CDR3 DNA reads TGTGCCAGCAGTTCGGGACTAGCGGGGTGGGGGACCGGGGAGCTGTTTTTT.

This clonotype has a count of ten or more. The chain combines TRBV25-1 with TRBJ2-3; no firm D call. Trimming took 1 base from V and 0 from J, leaving 11 bases between them. The CDR3 is 16 amino acids. Germline V CDR1 and CDR2: MGHDK, SYGVNS. DNA of the CDR3: TGTGCCAGCAGTGAATGGTCGTTAGAGAGCACAGATACGCAGTATTTT. It yields the protein CASSEWSLESTDTQYF.

Worth noting for this clonotype: A much larger clone sits a single nucleotide away, making a read error possible. The rearrangement uses TRBV7-9 and TRBJ2-1; D remains ambiguous. V shed 5 bases and J shed 0 bases, with 17 bases lying between them. This CDR3 has 17 residues. Germline V gives CDR1 SEHNR, CDR2 FQNEAQ (reference sequence). The DNA for the CDR3 is TGTGCCAGCAGCCTTAGCCCCAGGTCCGCCTCCTACAATGAGCAGTTCTTC. Amino acid sequence: CASSLSPRSASYNEQFF.